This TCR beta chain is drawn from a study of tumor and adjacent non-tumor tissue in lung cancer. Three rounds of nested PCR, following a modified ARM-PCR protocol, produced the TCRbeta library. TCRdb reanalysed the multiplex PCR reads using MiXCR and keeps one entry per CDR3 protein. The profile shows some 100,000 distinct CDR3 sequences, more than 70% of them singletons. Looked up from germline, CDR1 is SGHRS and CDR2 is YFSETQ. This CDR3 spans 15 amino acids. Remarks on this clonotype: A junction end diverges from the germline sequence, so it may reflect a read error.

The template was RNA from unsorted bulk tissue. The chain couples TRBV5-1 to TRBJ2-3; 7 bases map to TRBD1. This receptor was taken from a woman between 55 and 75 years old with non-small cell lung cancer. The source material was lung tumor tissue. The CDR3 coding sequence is TGCACCAGCAGCTTGGATGGGACAGAGGCTTTGGCGCAGTATTTT. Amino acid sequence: CTSSLDGTEALAQYF.